A single sample is the source of the 28 T cell receptor beta chains below, sequenced in a study of cytomegalovirus exposure and HLA in healthy donors. PCR was performed using 60 Vbeta and 13 Jbeta primers. Sequencing used immunoSEQ multiplex PCR; TCRdb keeps in-frame clones, though not all of them. The sample lists about 160,000 clones, 80% seen once, with roughly 1.3% in the top ten. The sample consisted of PBMCs. The receptors here all came from a woman in her 50s in good health and CMV-seronegative.

This clone was seen only once. The chain carries TRBV4-1 and TRBJ1-4, with a weak D call TRBD1 (6 bases). The CDR3 consists of 15 residues. Germline V gives CDR1 MGHRA, CDR2 YSYEKL. V lost 0 bases to trimming and J lost 7 bases, with 12 bases between them. In nucleotides, the CDR3 is TGCGCCAGCAGCCAAGACGGGGGGCGCGGTGAAAAACTGTTTTTT. As protein: CASSQDGGRGEKLFF.

The J gene is TRBJ2-7, the V gene TRBV5-4; D is possibly TRBD1 (6 bases). Germline values: CDR1 SGHNT, CDR2 YYREEE (reference sequence). V shed 2 bases and J shed 3 bases, with 12 bases lying between them. The CDR3 extends over 14 amino acids. This chain's CDR3 is CASSFQGLNYEQYF. CDR3 DNA: TGTGCCAGCAGCTTCCAGGGGCTGAACTACGAGCAGTACTTC.

The V call is TRBV5-1, the J call TRBJ1-1, with TRBD1 identical over 7 bases. The V gene's germline CDR1 is SGHRS and CDR2 YFSETQ. V was pared by 4 bases and J by 5 bases, with 11 bases of the junction left unmatched. The CDR3 totals 15 residues. Here the CDR3 reads CASSPIQGTWTEAFF. The CDR3 DNA reads TGCGCCAGCAGCCCGATACAGGGGACGTGGACTGAAGCTTTCTTT.

The chain carries TRBV2 and TRBJ1-5; unclear D gene. V gave up 5 bases and J gave up 6 bases, with 8 bases separating them. This CDR3 has 12 residues. Germline assignment: CDR1 SNHLY and CDR2 FYNNEI. CDR3 DNA sequence: TGTGCCAGCAGTAAACTCGGTCAGCCCCAGCATTTT. Its protein product is CASSKLGQPQHF.

The chain employs TRBV11-2 and TRBJ1-1, with 8 bases fitting TRBD1. J was trimmed by 5 bases and V by 5 bases; bases with no gene match: 16. Germline CDR1 SGHAT, CDR2 FQNNGV. The CDR3 has 17 amino acids. CDR3 DNA sequence: TGTGCCAGCAGCGGGGACAGGCTGTCGTATGGGTCGACTGAAGCTTTCTTT. This translates into CASSGDRLSYGSTEAFF.

The chain carries TRBV10-1 and TRBJ2-3; D may be TRBD1 (5 bases). The CDR3 spans 15 residues. Germline CDR1 reads WNHNN; CDR2 reads SYGVQD (reference sequence). The V gene lost 6 bases and the J gene lost 3 bases, with 16 bases spanning the gap. The CDR3 DNA reads as TGCGCCAGCAGCGACAGACCCACCGGGACAGATACGCAGTATTTT. It specifies CASSDRPTGTDTQYF.

This sequence joins TRBV19 and TRBJ1-2, with 7 bases that match TRBD1. V lost 7 bases and J lost 2; bases outside the gene matches: 13. Looked up from germline, CDR1 is LNHDA and CDR2 is SQIVND (reference sequence). The CDR3 extends over 16 amino acids. CDR3 sequence (DNA): TGTGCCAGTACCCTAGAACAGGGGACTCGGAACTATGGCTACACCTTC. It is translated as CASTLEQGTRNYGYTF.

This clone was counted between two and nine times. The chain couples TRBV7-2 to TRBJ2-7; 8 bases fit TRBD1. The V and J ends lost 4 bases and 3 bases, in that order; junction bases with no gene match: 5. Germline assignment: CDR1 SGHTA and CDR2 FQGNSA. The CDR3 is made up of 14 amino acids. The DNA for the CDR3 is TGTGCCAGCAGCTGGGGGACAGGTCTCTACGAGCAGTACTTC. The encoded protein is CASSWGTGLYEQYF.

This sequence joins TRBV28 and TRBJ1-2; possible D gene TRBD1, 6 bases. V shed 5 bases and J shed 4 bases, with 14 bases lying between them. The V gene's germline CDR1 is MDHEN and CDR2 SYDVKM. The CDR3 is 14 amino acids. CDR3 sequence: CASSTRQESYGYTF. The CDR3 DNA sequence: TGTGCCAGCAGTACTCGACAGGAGTCCTATGGCTACACCTTC.

This clone occurred a few times. The chain recombines TRBV5-1 with TRBJ1-1; no firm D call. The CDR3 totals 18 residues. Germline assignment: CDR1 SGHRS and CDR2 YFSETQ. The ends were cut back, 1 base at V and 3 bases at J, with 22 bases in the middle. The CDR3 DNA follows: TGCGCCAGCAGCTTGTGGGCCCAGAACCCTGGTTCACACACTGAAGCTTTCTTT. As protein: CASSLWAQNPGSHTEAFF.

The gene calls are TRBV29-1 and TRBJ1-2; TRBD1 matches 9 bases. With V trimmed by 3 bases and J by 6 bases, 2 bases remained unmatched. CDR1 and CDR2 from the germline V gene are SQVTM and ANQGSEA. The CDR3 sequence is 12 residues long. In DNA form, the CDR3 reads TGCAGCGTTGACGGACAGGGGAATGGCTACACCTTC. It yields the protein CSVDGQGNGYTF.

The V call is TRBV28, the J call TRBJ1-1; 10 bases fit TRBD1. CDR1 is MDHEN and CDR2 is SYDVKM in the germline V gene. This CDR3 has 14 residues. Trimming removed 7 bases from V and 3 bases from J; junction bases left unmatched: 5. The CDR3 is CASTTGGFYTEAFF. CDR3 sequence (DNA): TGTGCCAGCACGACAGGGGGCTTTTACACTGAAGCTTTCTTT.

V gene TRBV11-3 combines with J gene TRBJ1-1, with no clear D. V lost 1 base and J lost 11, with 11 bases in between. This CDR3 contains 12 residues. Per the germline V gene, CDR1 is SGHNT and CDR2 is YENEEA. Here the CDR3 reads CASSLGNSGAFF. The CDR3 bases are TGTGCCAGCAGCTTAGGTAACAGTGGTGCTTTCTTT.

This chain uses TRBV7-9 with TRBJ2-1; 9 nucleotides agree with TRBD1. J was trimmed by 4 bases and V by 5 bases; bases with no gene match: 6. The CDR3 loop spans 15 amino acids. CDR1 and CDR2 (germline): SEHNR, FQNEAQ (reference sequence). CDR3 protein: CASSRDRVGYNEQFF. The CDR3 bases are TGTGCCAGCAGCCGGGACAGGGTGGGGTACAATGAGCAGTTCTTC.

This clone came up a few times. This sequence joins TRBV10-3 and TRBJ2-7; the match to TRBD2 covers 8 bases. Looked up from germline, CDR1 is ENHRY and CDR2 is SYGVKD. This CDR3 spans 14 amino acids. Germline trimming cut 7 bases from V and 3 bases from J; bases unmatched to any gene: 8. For the CDR3, the DNA is TGTGCCATCAAGGGGACTAGGGTTGGCTACGAGCAGTACTTC. This encodes CAIKGTRVGYEQYF.

The rearrangement uses TRBV7-2 and TRBJ2-7; maybe TRBD1 (5 bases). CDR1 SGHTA and CDR2 FQGNSA come from the germline V gene. V lost 1 base and J lost 0, with 13 bases in between. The CDR3 is made up of 16 amino acids. The CDR3 nucleotides read TGTGCCAGCAGCTTAGTCGCAGGGCCTAGCTCCTACGAGCAGTACTTC. Translated, it gives CASSLVAGPSSYEQYF.

The chain uses TRBV27 and TRBJ1-2; TRBD1 matches at 7 bases. The CDR3 loop spans 15 amino acids. Germline trimming cut 2 bases from V and 4 bases from J; bases unmatched to any gene: 7. Germline V gene lookup returns CDR1 MNHEY and CDR2 SMNVEV (reference sequence). CDR3 sequence reads: CASSLMQGGIYGYTF. The CDR3 DNA reads as TGTGCCAGCAGTTTAATGCAGGGGGGCATCTATGGCTACACCTTC.

The chain carries TRBV5-1 and TRBJ1-4; TRBD1 agrees at 7 bases. Trimming at V came to 5 bases and at J to 2 bases, leaving 9 bases not matched to a gene. The germline gives CDR1 SGHRS, CDR2 YFSETQ. The CDR3 sequence is 16 residues long. The CDR3 reads CASRSDRASTNEKLFF. The CDR3 coding sequence is TGCGCCAGCAGATCTGACAGGGCCTCGACTAATGAAAAACTGTTTTTT.

This clone was picked up one time. CDR3 nucleotides: TGCGCCAGCAGCTTGGGGCGGAAGTCAGATACGCAGTATTTT. Translation: CASSLGRKSDTQYF. V usage is TRBV5-1 and J usage is TRBJ2-3, with no clear D. V was clipped by 0 bases and J by 4 bases, with 9 bases between them. CDR3 length equals 14 residues. CDR1 and CDR2 from the germline V gene are SGHRS and YFSETQ.

In its sample, this clone was seen once. V and J are TRBV19 and TRBJ2-7; D uncertain. Trimming took 6 bases from V and 0 from J, leaving 15 bases between them. Germline CDR1 is LNHDA and CDR2 is SQIVND (reference sequence). The CDR3 consists of 15 residues. Written as DNA, the CDR3 is TGTGCCAGTAGCGACAAGGCCCCCAACTCCTACGAGCAGTACTTC. The encoded protein is CASSDKAPNSYEQYF.

This clone has only a few counts. The gene calls are TRBV5-6 and TRBJ2-7; perhaps TRBD1 as D (6 bases). Trimming shortened V by 1 base and J by 3 bases, and 11 bases separated the two germline ends. The length of the CDR3 is 14 residues. Germline-derived CDR1 and CDR2 are SGHDT and YYEEEE. The CDR3 DNA follows: TGTGCCAGCAGCTTGACTTCAGGGGTCTACGAGCAGTACTTC. It yields the protein CASSLTSGVYEQYF.

The V gene is TRBV6-5, the J gene TRBJ1-1; D is uncertain. V was shortened by 6 bases and J by 0 bases, with 11 bases between the two germline ends. Germline-derived CDR1 and CDR2 are MNHEY and SVGAGI. The CDR3 has 14 residues. CDR3 in DNA: TGTGCCAGCAGCCCTCCCAACATGAACACTGAAGCTTTCTTT. This gives the protein CASSPPNMNTEAFF.

The CDR3 loop reads CASNLGGIDYGYTF. The CDR3, as DNA: TGTGCCAGCAATCTGGGGGGGATCGACTATGGCTACACCTTC. The chain carries TRBV6-6 and TRBJ1-2; a possible D gene is TRBD1 (5 bases). The CDR3 covers 14 residues. V lost 7 bases and J lost 3, with 15 bases in between. In germline, CDR1 is MNHNY, CDR2 SVGAGI (reference sequence).

Concerning this clone itself: The junction and the germline gene differ at one end; a read error may be behind it. This rearrangement joins TRBV5-1 to TRBJ1-4, with 7 nucleotides matching TRBD1. CDR1 and CDR2 from the germline V gene are SGHRS and YFSETQ. This CDR3 region has 15 residues. CDR3 loop: CASSLAGTVDEKLLF. The CDR3 DNA reads TGCGCCAGCAGCTTGGCCGGGACAGTCGATGAAAAACTGCTTTTT. The whole variable domain, remainder taken from reference TRBV5-1 and TRBJ1-4, is KAGVTQTPRYLIKTRGQQVTLSCSPISGHRSVSWYQQTPGQGLQFLFEYFSETQRNKGNFPGRFSGRQFSNSRSEMNVSTLELGDSALYLCASSLAGTVDEKLLFGSGTQLSVL.

The chain recombines TRBV7-7 with TRBJ2-2; D might be TRBD1 (5 bases). This CDR3 has 15 residues. V was pared by 8 bases and J by 0 bases, with 13 bases between. CDR1 and CDR2 (germline): SSHAT, FNYEAQ (reference sequence). CDR3 nucleotides: TGTGCCAGCGGTAGACAGTTCGCGAACACCGGGGAGCTGTTTTTT. The encoded protein is CASGRQFANTGELFF.

This clone has only a few counts. V is TRBV4-3 and J is TRBJ1-4; 9 nucleotides match TRBD1. V trimming: 0 bases; J trimming: 7 bases; junction bases outside the gene matches: 12. Germline V gene data show CDR1 as LGHNA and CDR2 as YSLEER. This CDR3 has 18 residues. CDR3 in amino acids: CASSQDADRGWRGEKLFF. CDR3 bases: TGCGCCAGCAGCCAAGATGCGGACAGGGGATGGCGGGGTGAAAAACTGTTTTTT.

This chain uses TRBV29-1 with TRBJ2-2; TRBD1 aligns across 8 bases. In germline, CDR1 is SQVTM, CDR2 ANQGSEA. V dropped 6 bases and J dropped 4; count of bases not matched to a gene: 7. The CDR3 extends over 14 amino acids. Here the CDR3 reads CSVLGTGLTGELFF. CDR3 bases: TGCAGCGTCCTGGGGACAGGCCTCACCGGGGAGCTGTTTTTT.

This clone was found once. The gene calls are TRBV5-1 and TRBJ1-6; D is undetermined. This CDR3 has 14 residues. V was shortened by 0 bases and J by 3 bases, with 4 bases between the two germline ends. Germline V CDR1 and CDR2: SGHRS, YFSETQ. CDR3 bases: TGCGCCAGCAGCTTGGGAGACTATAATTCACCCCTCCACTTT. Its protein product is CASSLGDYNSPLHF.